These T cell receptor beta chains were read from a single sample in a study of T cells expressing NK-cell markers. Using the 5' RACE reads, TCRdb records one entry per CDR3 protein without DNA. The sample yields about 450,000 distinct CDR3 sequences, of which the top ten take up more than 7%. The sample consisted of blood T cells: a sorted CD56 or NKG2C T cell subset, CD4+ or CD8+ T cells, or bulk PBMC T cells (not recorded which). These receptors were taken from a woman between 18 and 69 years old in good health. Both conserved end residues are part of each CDR3.

V gene: TRBV6-5
J gene: TRBJ1-1
CDR3 protein: CASSYQGRRTEAFF

V gene: TRBV12-5
J gene: TRBJ2-3
CDR3 protein: CASGFLPSGGYPDTQYF

V gene: TRBV28
J gene: TRBJ2-3
CDR3 protein: CASSSHGKGHADTQYF

V gene: TRBV12-3/TRBV12-4
J gene: TRBJ2-1
CDR3 protein: CASSRTTSGTYNEQFF

V gene: TRBV6-2/TRBV6-3
J gene: TRBJ2-4
CDR3 protein: CASSYPGNIQYF

V gene: TRBV3-1
J gene: TRBJ1-1
CDR3 protein: CASSQRGASNTEAFF

V gene: TRBV7-8
J gene: TRBJ2-2
CDR3 protein: CASSHTGEAGELFF

V gene: TRBV5-1
J gene: TRBJ2-1
CDR3 protein: CASSLSSGGSSYNEQFF

V gene: TRBV5-1
J gene: TRBJ1-2
CDR3 protein: CASQFGGSSNYGYTF

V gene: TRBV4-1
J gene: TRBJ2-6
CDR3 protein: CASSQPDRGSSGANVLTF

V gene: TRBV11-2
J gene: TRBJ2-5
CDR3 protein: CASSLEPGRETQYF

V gene: TRBV12-3/TRBV12-4
J gene: TRBJ1-2
CDR3 protein: CASSRTQGIDGYTF

V gene: TRBV28
J gene: TRBJ2-1
CDR3 protein: CASSPFTGAEQFF

V gene: TRBV5-5
J gene: TRBJ2-1
CDR3 protein: CASSQRDLFPREQFF

V gene: TRBV7-2
J gene: TRBJ2-5
CDR3 protein: CASSLGGQGRNSETQYF

V gene: TRBV4-2
J gene: TRBJ2-1
CDR3 protein: CASSQPPTGLLPSSYNEQFF

V gene: TRBV7-9
J gene: TRBJ1-2
CDR3 protein: CASSLVGRTHYGYTF

V gene: TRBV7-8
J gene: TRBJ2-5
CDR3 protein: CASSLAGGDTQETQYF

V gene: TRBV12-3/TRBV12-4
J gene: TRBJ1-1
CDR3 protein: CASSFSAGSEAFF

V gene: TRBV7-8
J gene: TRBJ2-1
CDR3 protein: CASGSRANEQFF

V gene: TRBV9
J gene: TRBJ2-2
CDR3 protein: CASSVGGTVVGELFF

V gene: TRBV6-5
J gene: TRBJ1-2
CDR3 protein: CASSYGSGGYTF

V gene: TRBV12-3/TRBV12-4
J gene: TRBJ1-1
CDR3 protein: CASSPRVRGYTEAFF

V gene: TRBV12-3/TRBV12-4
J gene: TRBJ1-3
CDR3 protein: CASSPAGENTIYF

V gene: TRBV28
J gene: TRBJ2-5
CDR3 protein: CASSLPHETQYF

V gene: TRBV6-1
J gene: TRBJ2-3
CDR3 protein: CASGRPSTDTQYF

V gene: TRBV24-1
J gene: TRBJ2-1
CDR3 protein: CATSDPSGGLGEEQFF

V gene: TRBV12-3/TRBV12-4
J gene: TRBJ2-2
CDR3 protein: CASTSGGGTYTGELFF

V gene: TRBV19
J gene: TRBJ2-5
CDR3 protein: CASSILAGQETQYF

V gene: TRBV27
J gene: TRBJ2-6
CDR3 protein: CASSFVDVRYGSGANVLTF

V gene: TRBV10-3
J gene: TRBJ2-3
CDR3 protein: CAISESLRGGPDTQYF

V gene: TRBV28
J gene: TRBJ1-1
CDR3 protein: CASSDPRGPMNTEAFF

V gene: TRBV5-1
J gene: TRBJ1-2
CDR3 protein: CASSLSPQGIYGYTF

V gene: TRBV5-1
J gene: TRBJ2-2
CDR3 protein: CASSPWTGVNTGELFF

V gene: TRBV6-2/TRBV6-3
J gene: TRBJ2-7
CDR3 protein: CASTRRVAEPYEQYF

V gene: TRBV7-9
J gene: TRBJ1-5
CDR3 protein: CASSATGIYSNQPQHF

V gene: TRBV27
J gene: TRBJ2-7
CDR3 protein: CASSPGTAYLQYF